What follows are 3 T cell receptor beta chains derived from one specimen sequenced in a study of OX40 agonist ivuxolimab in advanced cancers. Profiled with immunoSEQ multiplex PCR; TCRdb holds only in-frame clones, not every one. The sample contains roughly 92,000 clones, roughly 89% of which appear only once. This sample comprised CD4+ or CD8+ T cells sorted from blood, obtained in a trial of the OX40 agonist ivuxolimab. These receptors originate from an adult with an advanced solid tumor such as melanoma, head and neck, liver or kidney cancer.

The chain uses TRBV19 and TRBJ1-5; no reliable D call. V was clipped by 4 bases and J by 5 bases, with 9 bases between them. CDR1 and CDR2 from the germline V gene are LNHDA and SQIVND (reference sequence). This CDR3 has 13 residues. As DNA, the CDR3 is TGTGCCAGTAGTACCTTTGGATATCAGCCCCAGCATTTT. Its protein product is CASSTFGYQPQHF.

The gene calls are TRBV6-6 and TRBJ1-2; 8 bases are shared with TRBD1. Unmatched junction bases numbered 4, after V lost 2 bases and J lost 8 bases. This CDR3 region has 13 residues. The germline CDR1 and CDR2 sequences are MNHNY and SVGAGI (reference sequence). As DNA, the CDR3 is TGTGCCAGCAGTTACATAACAGGGGGGGGCTACACCTTC. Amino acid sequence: CASSYITGGGYTF.

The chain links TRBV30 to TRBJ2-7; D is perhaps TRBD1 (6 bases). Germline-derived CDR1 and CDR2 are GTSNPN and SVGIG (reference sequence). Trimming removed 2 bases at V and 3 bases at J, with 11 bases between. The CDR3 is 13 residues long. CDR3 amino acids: CAWSNRAFYEQYF. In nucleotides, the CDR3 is TGTGCCTGGAGTAACAGGGCCTTCTACGAGCAGTACTTC.